This TCR beta chain is from a study of shared T cell receptors in the human thymus. This CDR3 spans 16 amino acids. Germline values: CDR1 MNHEY, CDR2 SMNVEV (reference sequence). Trimming shortened V by 2 bases and J by 0 bases, and 11 bases separated the two germline ends. Assay used: immunoSEQ multiplex PCR; TCRdb lists only in-frame clones, some missing. This sample has roughly 500,000 clones, with 75% to 80% found just once. These same data were also listed under a study on human thymus T cells. That study reports: Immunologically healthy infants in Finland undergoing congenital heart defect surgery were the donors. Thymus tissue was removed during corrective cardiac surgery. Gene usage (both V and J) appeared biased in thymic and blood repertoires. Thymic TCR repertoires of unrelated people reportedly overlapped highly.

The rearrangement links TRBV27 to TRBJ2-1; TRBD2 is a possible D gene (5 bases). Sequences were obtained from thymocytes. The TCR sequence derives from a boy younger than two with a congenital heart defect. In nucleotides, the CDR3 is TGTGCCAGCAGTTTACTGGGAGCCCCCTCCTACAATGAGCAGTTCTTC. Residues: CASSLLGAPSYNEQFF.